This TCR beta chain was recovered during a study of T cells in localized non-small cell lung cancer. Whole-study results and caveats: Across samples, adjacent lung featured a median around 55 of the top 100 tumor clones. Without multi-region sequencing, intratumor heterogeneity could not be excluded.

This CDR3 is built from 14 residues. CDR1 is LNHDA and CDR2 is SQIVND in the germline V gene (reference sequence). V trimming: 5 bases; J trimming: 6 bases; junction bases outside the gene matches: 7. Worth noting for this clone: The antigen remains unidentified.

Assay used: immunoSEQ multiplex PCR; TCRdb lists only in-frame clones, some missing. Among around 1,700 clones listed, about 20% were seen once. This material consisted of normal lung tissue next to the tumor, taken before any cancer treatment. This TCR came from a male donor at least 60 years old with stage III squamous cell lung carcinoma. The J gene is TRBJ1-5, the V gene TRBV19, with 7 positions matching TRBD1. The CDR3 region is CASSSQTGLQPQHF. The CDR3, as DNA: TGTGCCAGTAGTTCACAGACAGGGCTTCAGCCCCAGCATTTT. The whole variable domain, remainder taken from reference TRBV19 and TRBJ1-5, is DGGITQSPKYLFRKEGQNVTLSCEQNLNHDAMYWYRQDPGQGLRLIYYSQIVNDFQKGDIAEGYSVSREKKESFPLTVTSAQKNPTAFYLCASSSQTGLQPQHFGDGTRLSIL.